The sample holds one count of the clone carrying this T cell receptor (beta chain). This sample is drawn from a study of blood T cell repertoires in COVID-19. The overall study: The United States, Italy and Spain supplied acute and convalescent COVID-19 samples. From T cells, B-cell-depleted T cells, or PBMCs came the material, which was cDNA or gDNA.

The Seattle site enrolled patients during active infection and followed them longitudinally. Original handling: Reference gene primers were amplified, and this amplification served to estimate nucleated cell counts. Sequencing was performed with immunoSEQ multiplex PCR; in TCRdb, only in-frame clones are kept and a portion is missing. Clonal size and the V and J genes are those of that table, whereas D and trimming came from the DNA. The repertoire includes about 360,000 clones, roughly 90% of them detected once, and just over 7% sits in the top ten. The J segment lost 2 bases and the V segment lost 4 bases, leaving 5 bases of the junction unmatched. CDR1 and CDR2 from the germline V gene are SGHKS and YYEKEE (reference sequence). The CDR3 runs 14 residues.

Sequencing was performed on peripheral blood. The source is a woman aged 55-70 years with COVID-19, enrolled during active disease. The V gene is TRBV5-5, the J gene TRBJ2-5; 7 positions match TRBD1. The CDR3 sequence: CASSLGQQQETQYF. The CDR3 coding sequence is TGTGCCAGCAGCCTGGGACAGCAACAAGAGACCCAGTACTTC. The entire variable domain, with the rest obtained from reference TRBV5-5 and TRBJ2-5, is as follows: DAGVTQSPTHLIKTRGQQVTLRCSPISGHKSVSWYQQVLGQGPQFIFQYYEKEERGRGNFPDRFSARQFPNYSSELNVNALLLGDSALYLCASSLGQQQETQYFGPGTRLLVL.